The clone carrying this TCR beta chain was counted ten times or more. The germline V gene encodes CDR1 MNHNS and CDR2 SASEGT. The CDR3 has 13 residues. Trimming left V 8 bases short and J 9 bases short, with 14 bases between. This specimen comes from a study of Graves' ophthalmopathy and Graves' hyperthyroidism. The authors amplified TCR beta CDR3 regions, and they did so from RNA transcripts for repertoire sequencing. Scientists carried out first-round RT-PCR using HTBI primers and then a second-round multiplex PCR. TCRdb analysed the multiplex PCR reads with MiXCR anew, one entry per CDR3 protein. Among around 470,000 distinct CDR3 sequences, roughly an eighth were seen once, and the ten largest hold 8% to 10%.

The source of this sequence is a woman younger than 45 with Graves' ophthalmopathy. The specimen sequenced was blood. The chain couples TRBV6-1 to TRBJ1-6, with unresolved D. In nucleotides, the CDR3 is TGTGCCAGCCTGGAGGTTTTAGCTTCACCCCTCCACTTT. Amino acids: CASLEVLASPLHF.